This T cell receptor beta chain was identified in a study of shared clonotypes between healthy human individuals. TCRdb keeps only in-frame clones here, not all; method: immunoSEQ multiplex PCR. The repertoire includes under 1,900,000 clones, 98% to 99% of them detected once, and roughly 0.35% sits in the top ten. Specimen: naive CD4+ T cells sorted from blood. Noted subset: CD45RA+ positively selected. This clonotype originated in a man aged 25-45 years in good health.

DNA for the CDR3: TGTGCCAGCAGTGAGTTAGCGGGAGCAGACGAGCAGTACTTC. This encodes CASSELAGADEQYF. This sequence joins TRBV6-1 and TRBJ2-7, with TRBD2 identical over 9 bases. V lost 3 bases to trimming and J lost 5 bases; unmatched junction nucleotides: 5. CDR3 size: 14 residues. The V gene's germline CDR1 is MNHNS and CDR2 SASEGT.